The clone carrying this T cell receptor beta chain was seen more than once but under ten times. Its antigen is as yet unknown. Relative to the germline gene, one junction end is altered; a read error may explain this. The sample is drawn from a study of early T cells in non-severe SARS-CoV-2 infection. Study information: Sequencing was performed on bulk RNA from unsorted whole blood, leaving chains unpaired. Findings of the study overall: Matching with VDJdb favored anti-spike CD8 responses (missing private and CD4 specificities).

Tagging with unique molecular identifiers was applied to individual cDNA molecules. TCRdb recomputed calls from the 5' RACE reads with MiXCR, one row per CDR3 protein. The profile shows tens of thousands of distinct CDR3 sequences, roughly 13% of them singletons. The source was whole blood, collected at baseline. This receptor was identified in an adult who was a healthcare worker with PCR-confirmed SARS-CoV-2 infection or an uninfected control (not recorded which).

CDR3 nucleotides: TGTGTCAGCAGCTTAGGGGAGGGTGGTGAAGCTTTCTTT. Protein sequence: CVSSLGEGGEAFF. The chain couples TRBV7-6 to TRBJ1-1; a weak D match, TRBD1 (5 bases). CDR1 and CDR2 (germline): SGHVS, FNYEAQ. The CDR3 extends over 13 amino acids.